These 25 T cell receptor beta chains share one sample of origin, sequenced in a study of T cells in Graves' hyperthyroidism and ophthalmopathy. The CDR3 regions of TCR beta were amplified from RNA transcripts. A set of HTBI primers served as the primers for a first-round RT-PCR of the TCR CDR3. One entry per CDR3 protein results from TCRdb running MiXCR on the multiplex PCR reads. Found here are 550,000 to 800,000 distinct CDR3 sequences, around 16% of them singletons; the top ten hold 15% to 18%. The sample taken for sequencing was blood. These receptors came from a man in his fifties with Graves' hyperthyroidism.

This clonotype was seen a handful of times. The chain joins TRBV25-1 to TRBJ2-3, with 13 positions matching TRBD2. Trimming cost V 2 bases and J 5 bases; bases outside gene matches: 10. CDR3 length: 18 residues. CDR1 is MGHDK and CDR2 is SYGVNS in the germline V gene. CDR3 in DNA: TGTGCCAGCAGTGAAAAACTCCGGACTAGCGGGAGTAAAGATACGCAGTATTTT. Residues: CASSEKLRTSGSKDTQYF.

The V and J genes are TRBV30 and TRBJ1-5, with D hard to call. There are 13 residues in the CDR3. Trimming took 1 base from V and 2 from J, leaving 6 bases between them. Germline values: CDR1 GTSNPN, CDR2 SVGIG (reference sequence). The chain's CDR3 is CAWSDQGNQPQHF. The DNA of the CDR3 is TGTGCCTGGAGTGACCAGGGCAATCAGCCCCAGCATTTT. Full variable domain (rest looked up from reference TRBV30 and TRBJ1-5): SQTIHQWPATLVQPVGSPLSLECTVEGTSNPNLYWYRQAAGRGLQLLFYSVGIGQISSEVPQNLSASRPQDRQFILSSKKLLLSDSGFYLCAWSDQGNQPQHFGDGTRLSIL.

The sample holds many counts of this clonotype. The chain recombines TRBV2 with TRBJ2-7; a weak D match, TRBD2 (7 bases). CDR3 size: 18 residues. Germline V gene sequence: CDR1 SNHLY, CDR2 FYNNEI. Trimming took off 0 bases at V and 2 bases at J, with 20 bases between the two ends. The DNA for the CDR3 is TGTGCCAGCAGTGAAGCGCTCGGGACGGGGGGCCCCCCCTACGAGCAGTACTTC. Protein: CASSEALGTGGPPYEQYF.

This clonotype was seen at least ten times. This rearrangement joins TRBV6-6 to TRBJ2-7; 8 nucleotides agree with TRBD2. Germline-derived CDR1 and CDR2 are MNHNY and SVGAGI (reference sequence). The CDR3 has 15 amino acids. V was pared by 1 base and J by 3 bases, with 5 bases of the junction left unmatched. CDR3 amino acids: CASSYFAGGSYEQYF. CDR3 bases: TGTGCCAGCAGTTACTTCGCGGGAGGTAGCTACGAGCAGTACTTC.

This clonotype was picked up many times. The V call is TRBV6-1, the J call TRBJ1-1, with 7 positions matching TRBD1. Germline CDR1 and CDR2: MNHNS and SASEGT. The J segment lost 1 base and the V segment lost 6 bases, leaving 5 bases of the junction unmatched. The CDR3 is 14 amino acids. CDR3 protein: CASRFGTANTEAFF. The CDR3 DNA follows: TGTGCCAGCAGATTCGGGACAGCGAACACTGAAGCTTTCTTT.

This clonotype turned up a few times. V usage is TRBV27 and J usage is TRBJ2-5, with TRBD2 matching 13 bases. CDR3 length: 14 amino acids. The germline V gene has CDR1 MNHEY and CDR2 SMNVEV (reference sequence). The V segment lost 5 bases and the J segment 11 bases; nucleotides outside the gene matches: 8. In nucleotides, the CDR3 is TGTGCCAGCAGTCCACCGGGACTAGCGGGATTTCAGTACTTC. Translation: CASSPPGLAGFQYF.

This clonotype has a handful of counts. The V call is TRBV7-8, the J call TRBJ2-1; D may match TRBD1 or TRBD2 (5 bases each). Germline V gene lookup returns CDR1 SGHVS and CDR2 FQNEAQ. The CDR3 sequence is 15 residues long. With 5 bases removed from V and 9 bases from J, the gap between germline ends came to 20 bases. The CDR3 DNA reads as TGTGCCAGCAGCCCACCCCGTGGGGCGGGTGGTGAGCAGTTCTTC. It encodes CASSPPRGAGGEQFF.

There are many counts of this clonotype. V usage is TRBV11-2 and J usage is TRBJ2-2; TRBD1 might be the D (5 bases). CDR3 length: 16 residues. V was pared by 5 bases and J by 1 base, with 14 bases between. The V gene's germline CDR1 is SGHAT and CDR2 FQNNGV. The CDR3 sequence: CASSAGRVMNTGELFF. The CDR3 DNA reads TGTGCCAGCAGCGCCGGCAGGGTGATGAACACCGGGGAGCTGTTTTTT.

This clonotype was seen at least ten times. The chain couples TRBV11-2 to TRBJ2-1; D is tentatively TRBD1 or TRBD2 (5 bases each). Per the germline V gene, CDR1 is SGHAT and CDR2 is FQNNGV. The CDR3 has 13 residues. Deletions cut 5 bases from V and 6 bases from J, with 11 bases between. CDR3 coding DNA: TGTGCCAGCAGCGGGGGACGGTTCAATGAGCAGTTCTTC. It codes for CASSGGRFNEQFF.

On this clonotype: A read error may explain this, as a much larger clone is one base away. The chain employs TRBV12-3 or TRBV12-4 and TRBJ2-7; possibly TRBD1 for D (7 bases). This CDR3 spans 16 amino acids. V lost 7 bases and J lost 1, with 20 bases in between. CDR3 sequence reads: CASTLGGQWISYEQYF. The CDR3, as DNA: TGTGCCAGCACCTTGGGGGGACAGTGGATTTCCTACGAGCAGTACTTC.

This clonotype was found many times. The chain links TRBV7-9 to TRBJ2-5, with 11 bases that match TRBD2. Germline CDR1 is SEHNR and CDR2 is FQNEAQ (reference sequence). This CDR3 has 15 residues. J gave up 2 bases and V 5 bases, and 4 bases lay outside the gene matches. The CDR3 region is CASSIGLAGQETQYF. The CDR3 DNA sequence: TGTGCCAGCAGCATCGGACTAGCGGGTCAAGAGACCCAGTACTTC. Complete variable domain (other parts from reference TRBV7-9 and TRBJ2-5): DTGVSQNPRHKITKRGQNVTFRCDPISEHNRLYWYRQTLGQGPEFLTYFQNEAQLEKSRLLSDRFSAERPKGSFSTLEIQRTEQGDSAMYLCASSIGLAGQETQYFGPGTRLLVL.

This clonotype was seen only a few times. The chain combines TRBV28 with TRBJ2-5; 11 nucleotides align to TRBD1. V shed 7 bases, J shed 5 bases, and the junction held 12 bases outside the gene matches. Germline V gives CDR1 MDHEN, CDR2 SYDVKM. This CDR3 is 16 amino acids long. The CDR3 sequence is CASTLGTGGYEETQYF. DNA for the CDR3: TGTGCCAGCACCCTTGGGACAGGGGGATATGAGGAGACCCAGTACTTC.

This clonotype has ten or more counts. This rearrangement joins TRBV12-3 or TRBV12-4 to TRBJ1-5, with TRBD1 matching 7 bases. This CDR3 spans 14 amino acids. V trimming: 6 bases; J trimming: 2 bases; junction bases outside the gene matches: 4. This CDR3 is CASRQGQGNQPQHF. In DNA, the CDR3 is TGTGCCAGCAGACAGGGGCAGGGCAATCAGCCCCAGCATTTT.

The chain links TRBV27 to TRBJ1-2; 7 bases agree with TRBD1. CDR1 is MNHEY, CDR2 SMNVEV, per germline (reference sequence). J lost 0 bases, V lost 5 bases, and 9 bases had no gene match. The CDR3 runs 16 residues. The CDR3 DNA follows: TGTGCCAGCAGTCCCCTTGAAGGGACAGCTAACTATGGCTACACCTTC. Residues: CASSPLEGTANYGYTF.

This chain connects TRBV2 to TRBJ2-7; no clear D. The CDR3 extends over 12 amino acids. Germline CDR1 and CDR2: SNHLY and FYNNEI. Trimming shortened V by 5 bases and J by 3 bases, and 8 bases separated the two germline ends. Here the CDR3 reads CASSTMNYEQYF. The CDR3 DNA sequence: TGTGCCAGCAGTACAATGAACTACGAGCAGTACTTC.

Many counts were recorded for this clonotype. The chain links TRBV5-1 to TRBJ1-1; perhaps TRBD1 as D (6 bases). V lost 1 base, J lost 0 bases, and 13 bases lay in between. The CDR3 extends over 16 amino acids. The germline V gene has CDR1 SGHRS and CDR2 YFSETQ. CDR3 sequence (DNA): TGCGCCAGCAGCTTGCTCGCCAGGGACATGAACACTGAAGCTTTCTTT. This gives the protein CASSLLARDMNTEAFF.

This clonotype was seen at least ten times. The chain has TRBV18 and TRBJ1-1, with 11 bases aligning to TRBD1. Germline trimming cut 5 bases from V and 1 base from J; bases unmatched to any gene: 6. The CDR3 consists of 16 residues. Germline V gene data show CDR1 as KGHSH and CDR2 as LQKENI. The CDR3 sequence: CASSAGTGGPNTEAFF. CDR3 bases: TGTGCCAGCTCAGCAGGGACAGGGGGACCGAACACTGAAGCTTTCTTT.

The V and J genes are TRBV3-1 and TRBJ1-6, with 7 positions matching TRBD1. There are 14 residues in the CDR3. J gave up 5 bases and V 6 bases, and 4 bases lay outside the gene matches. Germline CDR1 is LGHDT and CDR2 is YNNKEL (reference sequence). The CDR3 DNA sequence: TGTGCCAGCAGTGTACAGGGGCATAATTCACCCCTCCACTTT. Encoded protein: CASSVQGHNSPLHF.

The chain is built from TRBV5-1 and TRBJ1-1; D remains ambiguous. CDR1 and CDR2 from the germline V gene are SGHRS and YFSETQ. The V end lost 0 bases, the J end lost 1 base, and 7 bases lay between the germline ends. The CDR3 has 14 amino acids. DNA of the CDR3: TGCGCCAGCAGCTTGGATTTGAAGAACACTGAAGCTTTCTTT. Translating gives CASSLDLKNTEAFF.

The V call is TRBV28, the J call TRBJ1-5, with 9 bases lining up with TRBD1. There are 15 residues in the CDR3. V was clipped by 5 bases and J by 7 bases; unmatched bases: 9. Germline assignment: CDR1 MDHEN and CDR2 SYDVKM. The CDR3 region is CASSPGTGYVQPQHF. CDR3 in DNA: TGTGCCAGCAGTCCCGGGACAGGGTATGTGCAGCCCCAGCATTTT.

This clonotype has only a few counts. The gene calls are TRBV5-1 and TRBJ1-1; D gene uncertain. The V gene's germline CDR1 is SGHRS and CDR2 YFSETQ. Trimming took 0 bases from V and 4 from J, leaving 13 bases between them. The length of the CDR3 is 15 residues. The DNA for the CDR3 is TGCGCCAGCAGCTTGGACCCGGCCTCGGGCACTGAAGCTTTCTTT. Encoded protein: CASSLDPASGTEAFF.

This clonotype was observed many times. The chain couples TRBV12-3 or TRBV12-4 to TRBJ2-7, with unresolved D. The CDR3 is 12 amino acids. The ends were cut back, 3 bases at V and 6 bases at J, with 9 bases in the middle. The CDR3 protein is CASSFSVGEQYF. The CDR3 DNA sequence: TGTGCCAGCAGTTTTTCGGTAGGCGAGCAGTACTTC.

The CDR3 DNA follows: TGCAGTGCTCAATCGACTAGCGGGGTAGATACGCAGTATTTT. Amino acids: CSAQSTSGVDTQYF. This chain links TRBV20-1 with TRBJ2-3; 11 bases agree with TRBD2. Germline-derived CDR1 and CDR2 are DFQATT and SNEGSKA (reference sequence). The CDR3 extends over 14 amino acids. V lost 5 bases and J lost 5; bases outside the gene matches: 6.

Of note for this clonotype: This may stem from a read error, because a much larger clone lies one nucleotide away. Here the CDR3 reads CASSTPGLGRETQHF. CDR3 coding DNA: TGTGCCAGCAGTACCCCGGGACTCGGCCGAGAGACCCAGCACTTC. The chain combines TRBV28 with TRBJ2-5, with TRBD2 as a possible D gene (6 bases). There are 15 residues in the CDR3. Germline CDR1 and CDR2: MDHEN and SYDVKM.

This clonotype was found many times. This chain uses TRBV28 with TRBJ2-7; D may be TRBD1 or TRBD2 (5 bases each). The CDR3 has 13 residues. From germline, CDR1 is MDHEN and CDR2 SYDVKM. The CDR3 coding sequence is TGTGGGCACATTGCCCGGGGCGCCTACGAGCAGTACTTC. Translating it yields CGHIARGAYEQYF.